These 19 T cell receptor beta chains were all obtained from the same sample, sequenced in a study of blood T cells in healthy people across ages. Then a second PCR, running roughly 7 to 11 cycles, was carried out with a sample-barcoded 5' primer and a J-beta primer mix. TCRdb redid the calling of the 5' RACE reads with MiXCR, one entry per CDR3 protein. The sample yields 1.5 million to 2 million distinct CDR3 sequences, 28% seen once. The sequenced sample consisted of blood. These receptors were taken from a young woman in good health.

This rearrangement joins TRBV7-9 to TRBJ2-7; TRBD1 matches 8 bases. Germline assignment: CDR1 SEHNR and CDR2 FQNEAQ (reference sequence). V dropped 5 bases and J dropped 6; count of bases not matched to a gene: 12. CDR3 size: 15 residues. The CDR3 DNA sequence: TGTGCCAGCAGCCCTCGACAGGGGAAAGGGTTCGAGCAGTACTTC. Translating it yields CASSPRQGKGFEQYF.

This clonotype was recorded a few times. The J gene is TRBJ2-5, the V gene TRBV9; D gene ambiguous. V was pared by 3 bases and J by 1 base, with 7 bases between. This CDR3 spans 13 amino acids. The V gene's germline CDR1 is SGDLS and CDR2 YYNGEE. The DNA for the CDR3 is TGTGCCAGCAGCGCGTCAACCCAAGAGACCCAGTACTTC. It is translated as CASSASTQETQYF.

The chain joins TRBV3-1 to TRBJ2-7, with D perhaps TRBD1 (6 bases). The CDR3 spans 12 residues. Germline V CDR1 and CDR2: LGHDT, YNNKEL (reference sequence). Trimming cost V 2 bases and J 7 bases, with 9 bases left between them. CDR3 coding DNA: TGTGCCAGCAGCCAAACCGACAGGGAGCAGTACTTC. Encoded protein: CASSQTDREQYF.

As to this clonotype: A read error may produce the germline difference seen at one junction end. The V gene is TRBV5-1, the J gene TRBJ2-1; 9 nucleotides align to TRBD1. The CDR3 is 15 amino acids. CDR1 and CDR2 from the germline V gene are SGHRS and YFSETQ. CDR3 nucleotides: TGCGCCGGCAGCTTACCCGGGACAGGGTTAAATGAGCAGTTCTTC. Translation: CAGSLPGTGLNEQFF.

This clonotype occurred a few times. The rearrangement uses TRBV5-5 and TRBJ1-1; D gene unclear. V was trimmed by 4 bases and J by 8 bases, leaving 12 bases between them. Germline-derived CDR1 and CDR2 are SGHKS and YYEKEE (reference sequence). The CDR3 is 12 amino acids. The CDR3 coding sequence is TGTGCCAGCAGCCCGCAACTTGGAGAAGCTTTCTTT. Encoded protein: CASSPQLGEAFF.

On this clonotype itself: A read error may account for a junction end that differs from germline. This chain connects TRBV10-2 to TRBJ2-1, with D possibly matching TRBD2 (5 bases). The CDR3 runs 15 residues. Germline V gene lookup returns CDR1 WSHSY and CDR2 SAAADI. The CDR3, as DNA: TGCGCCAGCAGTGGGTCTTTGCCTAGCTGGGATGAGCGGTTCTTC. Translation gives CASSGSLPSWDERFF.

V and J are TRBV12-3 or TRBV12-4 and TRBJ1-2, with D possibly matching TRBD1 (5 bases). This CDR3 is 13 amino acids long. V was cut by 5 bases and J by 4 bases, with 11 bases left in between. CDR3 sequence (DNA): TGTGCCAGCAGTCGGGACTTCATCTATGGCTACACCTTC. Translation: CASSRDFIYGYTF.

As to this clonotype: A much larger clone differs by one base, so this may be a read error. The chain has TRBV5-1 and TRBJ2-1, with TRBD1 identical over 7 bases. Germline assignment: CDR1 SGHRS and CDR2 YFSETQ. The ends lost 1 base at V and 5 bases at J; junction bases unmatched: 9. This CDR3 has 16 amino acids. The DNA for the CDR3 is TGCGCCAGCAGCTTGTCCGGGATAGGGGGCCACAATGAGCAGTTCTTC. Its translation is CASSLSGIGGHNEQFF.

The chain is built from TRBV6-6 and TRBJ2-5; D possibly corresponds to TRBD1 (6 bases). Germline V gene sequence: CDR1 MNHNY, CDR2 SVGAGI (reference sequence). The CDR3 is made up of 13 amino acids. The ends were cut back, 5 bases at V and 11 bases at J, with 18 bases in the middle. The chain's CDR3 is CASSPTGAQGQYF. Here the CDR3 DNA reads TGTGCCAGCAGTCCGACCGGGGCTCAGGGGCAGTACTTC.

Of note for this clonotype: The junction departs from germline at one end; a sequencing error may be responsible. V is TRBV5-6 and J is TRBJ2-7; TRBD1 might be the D (6 bases). Germline lookup yields CDR1 SGHDT and CDR2 YYEEEE. The CDR3 loop spans 14 amino acids. The CDR3 loop is CASSLEGEIYGQYF. CDR3 in DNA: TGTGCCAGCAGCTTGGAGGGGGAGATCTACGGGCAGTACTTC.

This clonotype was seen a handful of times. The chain uses TRBV7-9 and TRBJ2-3, with 10 bases fitting TRBD1. Germline V gives CDR1 SEHNR, CDR2 FQNEAQ (reference sequence). The CDR3 consists of 17 residues. V was pared by 1 base and J by 0 bases, with 4 bases of the junction left unmatched. The CDR3 DNA sequence: TGTGCCAGCAGCTTAGGAGACAGGGGGCGCAGCACAGATACGCAGTATTTT. Translation gives CASSLGDRGRSTDTQYF.

The CDR3 loop reads CASSLEGTVTPAFF. In nucleotides, the CDR3 is TGTGCCAGCAGCTTAGAGGGGACAGTAACCCCAGCTTTCTTT. The rearrangement joins TRBV7-2 to TRBJ1-1; TRBD1 aligns across 7 bases. The germline V gene has CDR1 SGHTA and CDR2 FQGNSA. V was clipped by 1 base and J by 10 bases; unmatched bases: 9. This CDR3 is 14 amino acids long.

This chain links TRBV6-7 with TRBJ2-1, with TRBD1 matching 7 bases. TRBV6-7 qualifies as an ORF whose function is uncertain. CDR3 size: 13 residues. The junction had 11 bases not matched to a gene; V was cut back by 10 bases and J by 8 bases. CDR3 coding DNA: TGTGCCACCGTGCCGGGACAGAGGGATGAGCAGTTCTTC. Translated: CATVPGQRDEQFF.

This clonotype occurred many times. The chain recombines TRBV7-7 with TRBJ2-6; D might be TRBD1 (6 bases). There are 17 residues in the CDR3. CDR1 SSHAT and CDR2 FNYEAQ come from the germline V gene (reference sequence). V was cut by 6 bases and J by 4 bases, with 19 bases left in between. CDR3 sequence: CASRPGAGAPGANVLTF. The CDR3 nucleotides read TGTGCCAGCAGACCCGGGGCAGGGGCGCCCGGGGCCAACGTCCTGACTTTC.

This chain joins TRBV2 and TRBJ2-4, with TRBD1 matching over 10 bases. The CDR3 consists of 15 residues. Germline V gene lookup returns CDR1 SNHLY and CDR2 FYNNEI. The ends lost 8 bases at V and 0 bases at J; junction bases unmatched: 4. CDR3 residues: CASGGQGRAKNIQYF. The DNA for the CDR3 is TGTGCCAGCGGGGGACAGGGGAGAGCCAAAAACATTCAGTACTTC.

The chain links TRBV11-2 to TRBJ2-5; 11 nucleotides line up with TRBD2. The CDR3 spans 15 residues. Trimming removed 6 bases from V and 2 bases from J; junction bases left unmatched: 5. The germline gives CDR1 SGHAT, CDR2 FQNNGV. The CDR3 sequence is CASRKLAGDQETQYF. The CDR3 DNA is TGTGCCAGCAGGAAACTAGCGGGGGATCAAGAGACCCAGTACTTC.

The V gene is TRBV5-6, the J gene TRBJ1-5; 8 nucleotides agree with TRBD1. CDR3 size: 16 residues. CDR1 SGHDT and CDR2 YYEEEE come from the germline V gene. V was pared by 4 bases and J by 4 bases, with 10 bases of the junction left unmatched. The CDR3 is CASSQQFGTGNQPQHF. The CDR3 nucleotides are TGTGCCAGCAGCCAGCAGTTCGGGACAGGTAATCAGCCCCAGCATTTT. Full variable domain (rest looked up from reference TRBV5-6 and TRBJ1-5): DAGVTQSPTHLIKTRGQQVTLRCSPKSGHDTVSWYQQALGQGPQFIFQYYEEEERQRGNFPDRFSGHQFPNYSSELNVNALLLGDSALYLCASSQQFGTGNQPQHFGDGTRLSIL.

This clonotype showed up just a few times. J is TRBJ2-3 and V is TRBV5-6; 9 positions agree with TRBD1. The CDR3 has 23 amino acids. V dropped 3 bases and J dropped 1; count of bases not matched to a gene: 27. In germline, CDR1 is SGHDT, CDR2 YYEEEE. The CDR3 sequence: CASSCFRDREQGGRLCRTDTQYF. CDR3 DNA sequence: TGTGCCAGCAGCTGCTTCCGGGACAGGGAACAAGGGGGCCGACTTTGCCGCACAGATACGCAGTATTTT.

This clonotype has at least ten counts. This chain uses TRBV29-1 with TRBJ1-2, with 9 bases lining up with TRBD1. The CDR3 has 14 amino acids. Per the germline V gene, CDR1 is SQVTM and CDR2 is ANQGSEA. The V and J ends lost 1 base and 4 bases, in that order; junction bases with no gene match: 4. CDR3 residues: CSVEGDRAFYGYTF. In DNA, the CDR3 is TGCAGCGTTGAAGGGGACAGGGCCTTCTATGGCTACACCTTC.